This T cell receptor beta chain was profiled in a study of regulatory T cells in long-lasting Graves disease. General study points: Persistent patients shared more public clonotypes (about 2,700) than newly diagnosed patients (966).

Sequencing libraries for TCR beta were prepared with iRepertoire HTBI primers and Arm-PCR of CDR3 regions. In the original processing: Identified across the samples were 62 TRBV segments and 13 to 15 TRBJ segments. TCRdb re-called the multiplex PCR reads through MiXCR, storing one row per CDR3 protein. TCRdb, not the original authors, processed these V and J calls. This table holds around 330,000 distinct CDR3 sequences, about a sixth found once. Time point of the sample: newly diagnosed GD, antithyroid drugs for less than 3 months. PBMC-derived RNA was used for the TCR library. Staff took around 9.7 milliliters of peripheral blood and put it into EDTA tubes. Many counts were recorded for this clonotype. Its antigen is still unknown. V lost 3 bases and J 2 bases, leaving 10 bases between the germline ends. Looked up from germline, CDR1 is GTSNPN and CDR2 is SVGIG (reference sequence). The CDR3 is 14 residues long.

This chain uses TRBV30 with TRBJ1-4; the D gene is possibly TRBD1 (5 bases). This TCR derives from a female donor with Graves disease. The source was peripheral blood mononuclear cells (PBMCs), collected at new diagnosis, from a patient treated with antithyroid drugs. CDR3 nucleotide sequence: TGTGCCTGGAGAGGGACTTTGACTAATGAAAAACTGTTTTTT. Translated: CAWRGTLTNEKLFF.